This T cell receptor (beta chain) emerged from a study of Ad26.COV2.S vaccination and SARS-CoV-2 variants. Study background: The study gave Ad26.COV2.S intramuscularly, once or twice 56 days apart.

From germline, CDR1 is SEHNR and CDR2 FQNEAQ (reference sequence). V lost 1 base and J lost 3, with 7 bases in between. The CDR3 totals 13 residues. General study results and limits: Vaccine recipients showed a spike-specific TCR breadth that was higher than in placebo recipients.

Measured with immunoSEQ multiplex PCR; TCRdb has only the in-frame clones, and not every one. The sample carries more than 300,000 clones, 86% recorded once. Remarks on this clone: Its specificity is not known.

Treatment: roughly 19 received Ad26.COV2.S at low or high dose, single or two shots; roughly 5 received placebo; per-sample allocation not given. Specimen acquisition occurred on day 63 following the initial vaccine or placebo injection. The receptor comes from a person between 18 and 60 years old who received the Ad26.COV2.S COVID-19 vaccine or a placebo. Specimen: peripheral blood, collected in a trial of Ad26.COV2.S vaccine versus placebo. The chain is built from TRBV7-9 and TRBJ2-7; D call uncertain. The CDR3 protein is CASSLGPNYEQYF. In DNA form, the CDR3 reads TGTGCCAGCAGCTTAGGACCGAACTACGAGCAGTACTTC.